This T cell receptor beta chain appears in the sequencing data of a study of cytomegalovirus exposure and HLA in healthy donors. General observations from the study: Common viral pathogens were later found to be apparently linked to several of the most significant clusters. A later analysis, which compared TCR beta chains of equal frequency, found the HLA-associated ones more clonally expanded. In an earlier analysis, in several hundred donors, most V segments appeared productive either ~87% or ~30% of the time.

With 60 Vbeta and 13 Jbeta primers, the PCR was carried out. Some clones are missing from TCRdb's copy, which holds only in-frame ones; the method was immunoSEQ multiplex PCR. The repertoire holds about 150,000 clones, with approximately 80% as singletons. Germline CDR1 and CDR2: SGHVS and FQNEAQ. V gave up 2 bases and J gave up 4 bases, with 8 bases separating them. The CDR3 extends over 14 amino acids. Worth noting for this clone: As yet, its antigen is unknown.

Sequencing used PBMCs. The rearrangement links TRBV7-8 to TRBJ1-4, with D unresolved. This clonotype was obtained from a woman aged 40 to 55 in good health and CMV-seronegative. The CDR3 spells CASSLSGLNEKLFF. The DNA of the CDR3 is TGTGCCAGCAGCTTATCTGGACTTAATGAAAAACTGTTTTTT.